A selection of T cell receptor beta chains follows, all from one sample in a study of blood T cell repertoires in COVID-19. Sequenced by immunoSEQ multiplex PCR; TCRdb stores in-frame clones only, minus some. Of some 500,000 clones in the sample, over 75% were seen once. What was sequenced was PBMCs or T cells enriched from blood (not recorded which). The origin of the receptors is a woman in her forties who had recovered from COVID-19. CDR3s include the opening cysteine and the closing phenylalanine or tryptophan.

j_call v_call cdr3_aa
TRBJ2-3 TRBV6-5 CASSHRGADTQYF
TRBJ2-5 TRBV5-4 CASSLDAGRGETQYF
TRBJ2-7 TRBV18 CASSLGSASTYEQYF
TRBJ2-3 TRBV11-2 CASSFTGGDTQYF
TRBJ2-1 TRBV4-2 CASSPPRGATYNEQFF
TRBJ1-3 TRBV5-5 CASSLALWQGAGNTIYF
TRBJ2-2 TRBV5-1 CASSLAGRHITGELFF
TRBJ2-7 TRBV6-2/TRBV6-3 CASSFGQVSYEQYF
TRBJ2-1 TRBV6-2/TRBV6-3 CASSSETSGPWSEQFF
TRBJ2-7 TRBV7-2 CASSLQLAGVTYEQYF
TRBJ2-7 TRBV3-1/TRBV3-2 CASSTRTGGYEQYF
TRBJ1-5 TRBV23-1 CASSHQDRRYQPQHF
TRBJ2-1 TRBV19 CASSRKRLAVYNEQFF
TRBJ2-1 TRBV4-3 CASSHAREGLGNEQFF
TRBJ2-5 TRBV7-9 CASRTGGGQETQYF
TRBJ1-6 TRBV6-5 CASSYSELSPLHF
TRBJ2-1 TRBV5-4 CASSFRGSQKGNEQFF
TRBJ1-4 TRBV4-3 CASSQDRGGRRGEKLFF
TRBJ2-1 TRBV7-9 CASSPQGNEQFF
TRBJ2-1 TRBV5-1 CASSLAGGPRGNEQFF
TRBJ2-7 TRBV5-4 CASSLGGRAGSYEQYF
TRBJ1-1 TRBV5-1 CASRNYPTGLPEAFF
TRBJ2-7 TRBV29-1 CSAGTVAYEQYF
TRBJ2-7 TRBV29-1 CSGSFDRGEGEQYF
TRBJ2-1 TRBV5-1 CASSQRSYNEQFF
TRBJ1-2 TRBV10-3 CAISESRDYGYTF
TRBJ2-2 TRBV4-1 CASSQGQIGELFF
TRBJ1-4 TRBV7-9 CASSLGTGGFATNEKLFF
TRBJ1-5 TRBV24-1 CATSQTSSNQPQHF
TRBJ1-2 TRBV18 CASSRQIGTARSNYGYTF
TRBJ1-2 TRBV5-1 CASSLSTGDYGYTF
TRBJ2-3 TRBV5-1 CASSDRLAGGTDTQYF
TRBJ2-3 TRBV5-4 CASTSTPVSGRADTQYF
TRBJ2-1 TRBV7-9 CASSQGLVRNEQFF
TRBJ2-7 TRBV5-1 CASSPGLAGYEQYF
TRBJ2-7 TRBV24-1 CATRRPGEAGLYYEQYF
TRBJ2-2 TRBV13 CASLAGVDAGELFF
TRBJ1-4 TRBV9 CASSRGTANEKLFF